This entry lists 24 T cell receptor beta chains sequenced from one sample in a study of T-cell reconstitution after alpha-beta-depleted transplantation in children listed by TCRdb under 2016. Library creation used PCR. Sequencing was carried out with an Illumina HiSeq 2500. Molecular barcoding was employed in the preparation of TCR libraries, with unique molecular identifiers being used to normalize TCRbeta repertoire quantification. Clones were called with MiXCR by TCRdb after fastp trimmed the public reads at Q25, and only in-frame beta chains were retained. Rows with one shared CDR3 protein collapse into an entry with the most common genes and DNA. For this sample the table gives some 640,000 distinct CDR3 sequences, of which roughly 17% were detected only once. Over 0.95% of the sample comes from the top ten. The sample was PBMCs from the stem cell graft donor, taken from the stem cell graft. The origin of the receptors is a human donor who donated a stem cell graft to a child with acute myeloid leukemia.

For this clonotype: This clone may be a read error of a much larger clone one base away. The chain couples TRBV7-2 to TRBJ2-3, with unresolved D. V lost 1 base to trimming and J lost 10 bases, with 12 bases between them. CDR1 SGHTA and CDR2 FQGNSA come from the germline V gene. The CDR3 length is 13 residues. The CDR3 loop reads CASSLVGSDAQYF. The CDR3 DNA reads TGTGCCAGCAGCTTAGTTGGGTCCGATGCGCAGTATTTT.

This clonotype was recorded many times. The CDR3 DNA reads as TGTGCCAGCAGCTACAGGGTCACTGAAGCTTTCTTT. Amino acids: CASSYRVTEAFF. V is TRBV7-2 and J is TRBJ1-1, with TRBD1 as a possible D gene (6 bases). CDR1 and CDR2 from the germline V gene are SGHTA and FQGNSA. This CDR3 contains 12 residues. V was cut by 4 bases and J by 4 bases, with 7 bases left in between.

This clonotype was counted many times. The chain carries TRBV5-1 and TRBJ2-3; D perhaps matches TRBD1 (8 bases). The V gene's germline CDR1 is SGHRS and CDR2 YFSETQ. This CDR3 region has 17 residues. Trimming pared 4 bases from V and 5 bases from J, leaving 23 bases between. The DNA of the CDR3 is TGCGCCAGCAGCCAAACAGGGGGAAGGCAGCGGGGAGATACGCAGTATTTT. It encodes CASSQTGGRQRGDTQYF.

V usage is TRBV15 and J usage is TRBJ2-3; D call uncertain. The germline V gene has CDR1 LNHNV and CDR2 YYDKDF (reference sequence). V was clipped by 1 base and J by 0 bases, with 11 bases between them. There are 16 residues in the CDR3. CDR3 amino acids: CATSRVAGRSTDTQYF. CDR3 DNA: TGTGCCACCAGCAGAGTTGCTGGACGGAGCACAGATACGCAGTATTTT.

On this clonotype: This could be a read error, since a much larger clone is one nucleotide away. The CDR3 DNA reads TGTGACATCCGGGCAGTCTCTAATGAAAAACTGTTTTTT. This translates into CDIRAVSNEKLFF. This chain uses TRBV10-3 with TRBJ1-4, with no clear D. This CDR3 comprises 13 residues. The germline gives CDR1 ENHRY, CDR2 SYGVKD.

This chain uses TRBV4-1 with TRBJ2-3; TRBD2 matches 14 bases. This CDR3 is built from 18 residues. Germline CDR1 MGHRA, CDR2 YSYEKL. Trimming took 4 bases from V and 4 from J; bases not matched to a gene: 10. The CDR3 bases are TGCGCCAGCAGCCGAGCGTCCGGGACTAGCGGGGGAGCAGATACGCAGTATTTT. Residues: CASSRASGTSGGADTQYF.

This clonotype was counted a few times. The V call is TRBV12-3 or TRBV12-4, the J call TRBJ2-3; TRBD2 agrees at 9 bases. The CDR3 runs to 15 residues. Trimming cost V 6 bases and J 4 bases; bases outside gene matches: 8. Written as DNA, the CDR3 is TGTGCCAGCAGCGTACTTAGCGGGGGAGCAGATACGCAGTATTTT. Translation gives CASSVLSGGADTQYF.

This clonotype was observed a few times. CDR3 protein: CASSRMGNTIYF. DNA of the CDR3: TGTGCCAGCAGCCGCATGGGAAACACCATATATTTT. The genes are TRBV5-6 and TRBJ1-3, with no clear D. V lost 4 bases and J lost 4, with 6 bases in between. The CDR3 has 12 amino acids. Germline-derived CDR1 and CDR2 are SGHDT and YYEEEE.

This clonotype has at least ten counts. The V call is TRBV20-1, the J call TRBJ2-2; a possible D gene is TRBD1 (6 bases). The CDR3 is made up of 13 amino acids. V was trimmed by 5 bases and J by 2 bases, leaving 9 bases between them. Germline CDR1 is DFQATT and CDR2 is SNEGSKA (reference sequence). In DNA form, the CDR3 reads TGCAGTGCTTGGGACACCAACACCGGGGAGCTGTTTTTT. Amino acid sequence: CSAWDTNTGELFF.

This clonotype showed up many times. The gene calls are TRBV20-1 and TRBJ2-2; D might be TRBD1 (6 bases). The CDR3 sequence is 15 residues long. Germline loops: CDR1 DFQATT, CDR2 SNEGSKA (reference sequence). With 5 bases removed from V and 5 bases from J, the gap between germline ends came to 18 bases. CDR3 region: CSAAQGRGWTGELFF. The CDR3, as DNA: TGCAGTGCTGCCCAGGGGAGAGGATGGACCGGGGAGCTGTTTTTT.

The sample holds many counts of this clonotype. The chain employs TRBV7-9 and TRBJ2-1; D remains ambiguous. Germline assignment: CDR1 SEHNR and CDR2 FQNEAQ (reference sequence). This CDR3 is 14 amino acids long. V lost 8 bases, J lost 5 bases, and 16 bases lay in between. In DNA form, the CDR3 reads TGTGCCAGCGGACCAATAGACGGAAACAATGAGCAGTTCTTC. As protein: CASGPIDGNNEQFF.

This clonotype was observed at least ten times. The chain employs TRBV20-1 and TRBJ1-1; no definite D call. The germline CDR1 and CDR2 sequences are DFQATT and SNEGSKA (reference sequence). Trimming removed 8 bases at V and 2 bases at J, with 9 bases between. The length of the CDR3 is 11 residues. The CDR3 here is CSSYSNTEAFF. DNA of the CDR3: TGCAGTTCGTATAGCAACACTGAAGCTTTCTTT.

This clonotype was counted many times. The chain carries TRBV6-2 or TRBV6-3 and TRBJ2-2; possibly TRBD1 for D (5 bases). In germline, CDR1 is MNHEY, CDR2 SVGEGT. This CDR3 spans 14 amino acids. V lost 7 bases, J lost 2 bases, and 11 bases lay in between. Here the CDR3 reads CASKYRINTGELFF. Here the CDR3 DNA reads TGTGCCAGCAAGTACAGGATTAACACCGGGGAGCTGTTTTTT.

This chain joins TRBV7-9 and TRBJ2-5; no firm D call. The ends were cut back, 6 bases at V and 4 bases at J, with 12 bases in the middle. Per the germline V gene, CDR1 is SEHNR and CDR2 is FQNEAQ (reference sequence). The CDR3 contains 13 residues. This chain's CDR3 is CASSLPAIETQYF. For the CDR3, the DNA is TGTGCCAGCAGTCTGCCGGCCATAGAGACCCAGTACTTC.

CDR3 sequence: CASSPAGAQLDTQYF. CDR3 coding DNA: TGTGCCAGCAGCCCGGCGGGGGCTCAGCTGGATACGCAGTATTTT. The chain has TRBV7-6 and TRBJ2-3, with D tentatively TRBD2 (7 bases). The CDR3 is 15 amino acids. V lost 5 bases, J lost 6 bases, and 18 bases lay in between. Germline V gene data show CDR1 as SGHVS and CDR2 as FNYEAQ.

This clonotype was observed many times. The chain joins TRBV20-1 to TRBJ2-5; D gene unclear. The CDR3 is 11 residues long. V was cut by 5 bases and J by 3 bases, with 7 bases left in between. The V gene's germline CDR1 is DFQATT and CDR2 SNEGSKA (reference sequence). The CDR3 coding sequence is TGCAGTGCTCCCCGGGAAGAGACCCAGTACTTC. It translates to CSAPREETQYF.

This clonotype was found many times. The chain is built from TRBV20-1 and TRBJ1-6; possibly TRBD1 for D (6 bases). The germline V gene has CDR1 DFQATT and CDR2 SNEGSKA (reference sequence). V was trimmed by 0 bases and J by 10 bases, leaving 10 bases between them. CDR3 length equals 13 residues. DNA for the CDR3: TGCAGTGCTAGAGACACAGGGAGGTCACCCCTCCACTTT. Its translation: CSARDTGRSPLHF.

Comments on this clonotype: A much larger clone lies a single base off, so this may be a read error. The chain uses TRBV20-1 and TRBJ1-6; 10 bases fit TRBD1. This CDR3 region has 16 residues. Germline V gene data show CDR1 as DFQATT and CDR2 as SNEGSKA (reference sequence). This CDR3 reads CCASLWTGGNNSPLHF. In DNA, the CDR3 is TGCTGTGCTAGTCTTTGGACAGGGGGTAATAATTCACCCCTCCACTTT.

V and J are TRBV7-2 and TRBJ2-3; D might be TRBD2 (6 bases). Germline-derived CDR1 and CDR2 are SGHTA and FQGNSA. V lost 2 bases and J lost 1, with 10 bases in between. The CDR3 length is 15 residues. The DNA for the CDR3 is TGTGCCAGCAGCTTATCCTGGGGGGGCACAGATACGCAGTATTTT. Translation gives CASSLSWGGTDTQYF. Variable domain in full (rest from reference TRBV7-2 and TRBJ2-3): GAGVSQSPSNKVTEKGKDVELRCDPISGHTALYWYRQSLGQGLEFLIYFQGNSAPDKSGLPSDRFSAERTGGSVSTLTIQRTQQEDSAVYLCASSLSWGGTDTQYFGPGTRLTVL.

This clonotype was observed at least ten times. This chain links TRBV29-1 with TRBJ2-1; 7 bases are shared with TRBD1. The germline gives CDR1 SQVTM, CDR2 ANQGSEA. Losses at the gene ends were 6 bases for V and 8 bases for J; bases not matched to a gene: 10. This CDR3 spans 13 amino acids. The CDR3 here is CSVEPVTGHEQFF. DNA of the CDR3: TGCAGCGTCGAACCCGTGACAGGGCATGAGCAGTTCTTC.

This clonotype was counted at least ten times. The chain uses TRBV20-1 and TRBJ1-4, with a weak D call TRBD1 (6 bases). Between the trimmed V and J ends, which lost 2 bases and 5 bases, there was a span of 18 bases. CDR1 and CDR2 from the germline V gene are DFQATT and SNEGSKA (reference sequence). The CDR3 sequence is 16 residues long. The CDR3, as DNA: TGCAGTGCTAGACACCCGATAGGGGGGCAAAATGAAAAACTGTTTTTT. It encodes CSARHPIGGQNEKLFF.

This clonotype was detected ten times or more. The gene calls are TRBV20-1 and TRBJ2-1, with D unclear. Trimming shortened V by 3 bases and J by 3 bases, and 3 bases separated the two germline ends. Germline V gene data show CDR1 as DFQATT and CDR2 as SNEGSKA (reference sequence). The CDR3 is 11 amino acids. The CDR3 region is CSARIYNEQFF. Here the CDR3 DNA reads TGCAGTGCTAGGATCTACAATGAGCAGTTCTTC.

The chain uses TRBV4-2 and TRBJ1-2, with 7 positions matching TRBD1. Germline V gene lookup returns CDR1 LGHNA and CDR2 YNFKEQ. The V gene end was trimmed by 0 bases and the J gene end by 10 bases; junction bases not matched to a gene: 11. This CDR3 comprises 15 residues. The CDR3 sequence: CASSQDWGQTGDYTF. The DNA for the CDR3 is TGTGCCAGCAGCCAAGATTGGGGACAGACGGGGGACTACACCTTC.

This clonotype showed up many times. The CDR3 protein is CASGTSGGPWTQYF. CDR3 nucleotides: TGTGCCAGCGGGACTAGCGGGGGGCCATGGACCCAGTACTTC. V and J are TRBV7-6 and TRBJ2-5, with TRBD2 matching over 15 bases. The CDR3 is made up of 14 amino acids. V lost 8 bases and J lost 7; bases outside the gene matches: 5. Germline V lookup: CDR1 SGHVS, CDR2 FNYEAQ.